The next 16 T cell receptor beta chains were all read from a single sample in a study of T cells after yellow fever vaccination. TCRdb analysed the 5' RACE reads with MiXCR anew, one entry per CDR3 protein. The sample holds a few hundred thousand distinct CDR3 sequences, about 3% seen once. Material: CD4+ T cells sorted from PBMCs, obtained 10 days after the yellow fever booster vaccination. These receptors all stem from a young man who received the YFV17D yellow fever vaccine.

J is TRBJ1-2 and V is TRBV20-1, with 7 positions matching TRBD1. CDR1 is DFQATT and CDR2 is SNEGSKA in the germline V gene (reference sequence). Trimming took 6 bases from V and 7 from J; bases not matched to a gene: 14. This CDR3 region has 14 residues. CDR3 amino acids: CSARDRALLGGYTF. CDR3 coding DNA: TGCAGTGCGCGAGACAGGGCGCTGTTGGGTGGCTACACCTTC.

In this sample, this clonotype turned up many times. CDR3 region: CASSDYGGQETQYF. CDR3 coding DNA: TGTGCCAGCAGCGATTACGGGGGACAAGAGACCCAGTACTTC. The genes are TRBV7-2 and TRBJ2-5, with D tentatively TRBD2 (6 bases). Germline loops: CDR1 SGHTA, CDR2 FQGNSA. The CDR3 runs 14 residues. V was trimmed by 5 bases and J by 2 bases, leaving 12 bases between them.

This clonotype was observed at least ten times. The chain has TRBV4-2 and TRBJ2-7, with D possibly TRBD2 on 6 matching bases. Germline CDR1 is LGHNA and CDR2 is YNFKEQ. The CDR3 consists of 15 residues. The V end was cut by 1 base, the J end by 2 bases, with 12 bases between. CDR3 sequence (DNA): TGTGCCAGCAGCCAAGGGGCGGGGTACACCTACGAGCAGTACTTC. It encodes CASSQGAGYTYEQYF.

The chain joins TRBV30 to TRBJ1-2, with 7 bases that match TRBD1. There are 12 residues in the CDR3. The germline CDR1 and CDR2 sequences are GTSNPN and SVGIG (reference sequence). Unmatched junction bases numbered 3, after V lost 4 bases and J lost 4 bases. The CDR3 DNA follows: TGTGCCTGGACAGGGGGAGGCTATGGCTACACCTTC. Its protein product is CAWTGGGYGYTF.

This clonotype turned up a few times. The chain carries TRBV5-5 and TRBJ1-2; D is unclear. Germline V CDR1 and CDR2: SGHKS, YYEKEE (reference sequence). Trimming stripped 4 bases from V and 7 bases from J, with 11 bases between. The CDR3 covers 12 residues. CDR3 amino acids: CASSQDPLGYTF. For the CDR3, the DNA is TGTGCCAGCAGCCAAGATCCTCTTGGCTACACCTTC.

This clonotype was picked up many times. The J gene is TRBJ1-2, the V gene TRBV15; 7 bases match TRBD1. The V gene end was trimmed by 0 bases and the J gene end by 0 bases; junction bases not matched to a gene: 1. CDR1 is LNHNV, CDR2 YYDKDF, per germline (reference sequence). The CDR3 spans 15 residues. CDR3 loop: CATSRETGSNYGYTF. CDR3 sequence (DNA): TGTGCCACCAGCAGAGAGACAGGGTCTAACTATGGCTACACCTTC.

The chain couples TRBV7-2 to TRBJ1-2, with TRBD1 matching over 10 bases. Germline assignment: CDR1 SGHTA and CDR2 FQGNSA. Trimming at V came to 3 bases and at J to 8 bases, leaving 6 bases not matched to a gene. The CDR3 is 14 amino acids. In DNA, the CDR3 is TGTGCCAGCAGCTTGGGGACAGGGGCTCGCGGCTACACCTTC. Protein: CASSLGTGARGYTF.

The rearrangement joins TRBV5-4 to TRBJ2-7; 10 bases line up with TRBD2. The CDR3 totals 14 residues. CDR1 is SGHNT, CDR2 YYREEE, per germline (reference sequence). The V segment lost 4 bases and the J segment 4 bases; nucleotides outside the gene matches: 5. CDR3 protein: CASSASGGSYEQYF. CDR3 coding DNA: TGTGCCAGCAGCGCTAGCGGGGGTAGTTACGAGCAGTACTTC.

This clonotype came up many times. The chain is built from TRBV6-2 or TRBV6-3 and TRBJ2-5, with D unresolved. CDR1 is MNHEY and CDR2 is SVGEGT in the germline V gene. The V gene lost 10 bases and the J gene lost 5 bases, with 5 bases spanning the gap. The CDR3 is 9 residues long. The CDR3: CAIRETQYF. The CDR3 DNA follows: TGTGCCATCCGGGAGACCCAGTACTTC.

The chain couples TRBV7-3 to TRBJ2-3, with 9 bases lining up with TRBD2. The germline CDR1 and CDR2 sequences are SGHTA and FQGTGA. This CDR3 is built from 15 residues. V trimming: 1 base; J trimming: 9 bases; junction bases outside the gene matches: 8. In DNA, the CDR3 is TGTGCCAGCAGCTTAAGCGGGGGGGCGAGGTACACGCAGTATTTT. Its protein product is CASSLSGGARYTQYF.

Points on this clonotype: Germline and junction disagree at one end, which may indicate a read error. The gene calls are TRBV24-1 and TRBJ2-2; D may be TRBD1 (6 bases). The CDR3 totals 12 residues. Germline V gives CDR1 KGHDR, CDR2 SFDVKD. CDR3: CATEGDSGELIF. CDR3 DNA sequence: TGTGCCACCGAGGGGGATTCCGGGGAGCTGATTTTT.

This clonotype was picked up many times. The V and J genes are TRBV5-1 and TRBJ2-1; perhaps TRBD1 as D (6 bases). Trimming removed 0 bases at V and 5 bases at J, with 12 bases between. The CDR3 is made up of 15 amino acids. CDR1 SGHRS and CDR2 YFSETQ come from the germline V gene. CDR3 DNA sequence: TGCGCCAGCAGCTTGGAGTATCCAGGGGACAATGAGCAGTTCTTC. Translating it yields CASSLEYPGDNEQFF.

In this sample, this clonotype turned up a few times. In nucleotides, the CDR3 is TGTGCCAGCAGCCTCATGGGACAGGCGGCTGAAGCTTTCTTT. Translated: CASSLMGQAAEAFF. The rearrangement links TRBV7-2 to TRBJ1-1; TRBD1 aligns across 8 bases. This CDR3 region has 14 residues. CDR1 and CDR2 from the germline V gene are SGHTA and FQGNSA. The V gene end was trimmed by 5 bases and the J gene end by 6 bases; junction bases not matched to a gene: 8.

There are many counts of this clonotype. The rearrangement uses TRBV15 and TRBJ2-3; TRBD2 aligns across 8 bases. This CDR3 region has 16 residues. Looked up from germline, CDR1 is LNHNV and CDR2 is YYDKDF (reference sequence). V shed 3 bases and J 2 bases; nucleotides not matched to a gene: 7. The CDR3 region is CATSRGTSGYTDTQYF. CDR3 in DNA: TGTGCCACCAGCAGGGGTACTAGCGGCTACACAGATACGCAGTATTTT. The full variable domain, completed using reference TRBV15 and TRBJ2-3, is DAMVIQNPRYQVTQFGKPVTLSCSQTLNHNVMYWYQQKSSQAPKLLFHYYDKDFNNEADTPDNFQSRRPNTSFCFLDIRSPGLGDTAMYLCATSRGTSGYTDTQYFGPGTRLTVL.

This chain connects TRBV3-1 to TRBJ1-1; D perhaps matches TRBD1 (6 bases). This CDR3 region has 12 residues. CDR1 and CDR2 from the germline V gene are LGHDT and YNNKEL (reference sequence). Trimming shortened V by 1 base and J by 11 bases, and 11 bases separated the two germline ends. In nucleotides, the CDR3 is TGTGCCAGCAGCCAAGCCCCAGGGGTCGCTTTCTTT. Translated: CASSQAPGVAFF.

The chain is built from TRBV30 and TRBJ1-5; TRBD1 might be the D (6 bases). Germline CDR1 is GTSNPN and CDR2 is SVGIG (reference sequence). The V gene lost 4 bases and the J gene lost 6 bases, with 13 bases spanning the gap. CDR3 length: 13 residues. CDR3 region: CAWNRGFAQPQHF. CDR3 sequence (DNA): TGTGCCTGGAATAGGGGGTTTGCTCAGCCCCAGCATTTT.